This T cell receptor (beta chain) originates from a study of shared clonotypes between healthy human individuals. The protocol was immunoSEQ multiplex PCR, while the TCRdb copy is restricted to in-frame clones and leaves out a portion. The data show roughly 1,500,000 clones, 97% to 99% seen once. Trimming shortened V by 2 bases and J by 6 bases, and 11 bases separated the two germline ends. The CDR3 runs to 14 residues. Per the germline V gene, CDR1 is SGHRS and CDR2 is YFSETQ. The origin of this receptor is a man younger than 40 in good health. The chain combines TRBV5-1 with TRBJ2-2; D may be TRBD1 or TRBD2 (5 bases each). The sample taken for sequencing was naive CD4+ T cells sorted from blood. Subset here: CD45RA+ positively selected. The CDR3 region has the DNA TGCGCCAGCAGCTTAGGGACGGAACCCGGGGAGCTGTTTTTT. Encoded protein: CASSLGTEPGELFF.